This TCR beta chain is from a study of a mutant IDH1 vaccine in newly diagnosed glioma. Study-level background: Patients had received radiotherapy, temozolomide, or both previously, most receiving both.

Only in-frame clones appear in the TCRdb table, and some are missing; sequencing was by immunoSEQ multiplex PCR. The data show roughly 48,000 clones, roughly four fifths seen once. Note on this clone: Its antigen is not known.

The length of the CDR3 is 14 residues. The V gene lost 4 bases and the J gene lost 0 bases, with 8 bases spanning the gap. Germline-derived CDR1 and CDR2 are SGDLS and YYNGEE. Time point in this sample: week 35, safety follow-up. A 20-mer mutant IDH1 peptide at 300 ug was injected subcutaneously with topical imiquimod. At weeks 1, 3, 5, 7, 11, 15, 19 and 23, patients received a vaccination, eight in all. Patients carried new grade 3 or 4 IDH1-mutant astrocytomas lacking nuclear ATRX. This receptor was taken from a man aged 40-49 years with glioma. The chain links TRBV9 to TRBJ2-4; no clear D. Here the sequenced sample was PBMCs, taken from a glioma patient whose treatment included an IDH1 peptide vaccine. DNA of the CDR3: TGTGCCAGCAGCCCGCAGATAGCCAAAAACATTCAGTACTTC. This encodes CASSPQIAKNIQYF.